The 27 T cell receptor beta chains reported below all come from one sample, sequenced in a study of early T cells in non-severe SARS-CoV-2 infection. TCRdb reanalysed the 5' RACE reads using MiXCR and keeps one entry per CDR3 protein. The sample consists of around 100,000 distinct CDR3 sequences, approximately 15% of them appearing once. Sequencing used whole blood. These receptors were taken from an adult who was a healthcare worker with PCR-confirmed SARS-CoV-2 infection or an uninfected control (not recorded which).

The gene calls are TRBV3-1 and TRBJ1-2; D is possibly TRBD1 (5 bases). V dropped 3 bases and J dropped 5 bases, with 10 bases sitting between them. The germline V gene encodes CDR1 LGHDT and CDR2 YNNKEL (reference sequence). This CDR3 is 13 amino acids long. CDR3 loop: CASSQSEGYGYTF. CDR3 bases: TGTGCCAGCAGCCAGTCGGAGGGGTATGGCTACACCTTC.

This clonotype was counted a few times. The chain couples TRBV12-3 or TRBV12-4 to TRBJ2-3, with D unresolved. With 7 bases removed from V and 5 bases from J, the gap between germline ends came to 13 bases. This CDR3 has 13 residues. DNA of the CDR3: TGTGCCAGCAATAACCGACCCCGAGATACGCAGTATTTT. Translation: CASNNRPRDTQYF.

The V and J genes are TRBV29-1 and TRBJ2-3; D ambiguous. The CDR3 runs to 10 residues. Germline V gene data show CDR1 as SQVTM and CDR2 as ANQGSEA. V lost 6 bases, J lost 3 bases, and 4 bases lay in between. This CDR3 is CSVQTDTQYF. The CDR3 bases are TGCAGCGTCCAGACAGATACGCAGTATTTT.

This clonotype was observed many times. V gene TRBV27 combines with J gene TRBJ2-7; the D is unclear. Trimming stripped 5 bases from V and 0 bases from J, with 11 bases between. The CDR3 is made up of 14 amino acids. The germline gives CDR1 MNHEY, CDR2 SMNVEV (reference sequence). The CDR3: CASSTSWGSYEQYF. The CDR3 DNA sequence: TGTGCCAGCAGTACCTCGTGGGGCTCCTACGAGCAGTACTTC.

This clonotype was seen repeatedly, ten times or more. The chain couples TRBV18 to TRBJ1-1; D call uncertain. Looked up from germline, CDR1 is KGHSH and CDR2 is LQKENI. Trimming shortened V by 10 bases and J by 6 bases, and 18 bases separated the two germline ends. The CDR3 spans 13 residues. The CDR3 sequence is CATKQTEGAEAFF. In DNA form, the CDR3 reads TGTGCCACCAAACAGACGGAGGGAGCTGAAGCTTTCTTT.

The chain carries TRBV7-8 and TRBJ2-3; D might be TRBD1 (6 bases). The CDR3 extends over 18 amino acids. The V end was cut by 6 bases, the J end by 2 bases, with 24 bases between. Germline V gene lookup returns CDR1 SGHVS and CDR2 FQNEAQ. The CDR3 reads CASSADEGVSIDTDTQYF. CDR3 nucleotides: TGTGCCAGCAGTGCGGATGAGGGGGTATCAATTGACACAGATACGCAGTATTTT.

The rearrangement links TRBV9 to TRBJ2-6, with 9 bases that match TRBD1. The CDR3 sequence is 18 residues long. Germline V gene data show CDR1 as SGDLS and CDR2 as YYNGEE. V lost 3 bases to trimming and J lost 0 bases; unmatched junction nucleotides: 7. Here the CDR3 DNA reads TGTGCCAGCAGCGATGAGGGACAGGGTTTCTCTGGGGCCAACGTCCTGACTTTC. Translated: CASSDEGQGFSGANVLTF.

In its sample, this clonotype was seen a few times. This sequence joins TRBV12-3 or TRBV12-4 and TRBJ2-6, with D perhaps TRBD2 (5 bases). The CDR3 has 15 amino acids. V was pared by 0 bases and J by 4 bases, with 7 bases between. CDR3 sequence (DNA): TGTGCCAGCAGTTTAGCGCGGGCGGGGGCCAACGTCCTGACTTTC. It specifies CASSLARAGANVLTF.

The table lists this clonotype with a count of one. The V call is TRBV10-3, the J call TRBJ1-6; 10 nucleotides align to TRBD1. Germline V gene sequence: CDR1 ENHRY, CDR2 SYGVKD. V was pared by 6 bases and J by 8 bases, with 4 bases of the junction left unmatched. The CDR3 covers 14 residues. The CDR3 is CAIRDGTGDSPLHF. In DNA form, the CDR3 reads TGTGCCATCAGAGACGGGACAGGGGATTCACCCCTCCACTTT.

The chain joins TRBV25-1 to TRBJ1-1, with unresolved D. V was trimmed by 5 bases and J by 4 bases, leaving 11 bases between them. This CDR3 spans 13 amino acids. CDR1 is MGHDK and CDR2 is SYGVNS in the germline V gene. The DNA of the CDR3 is TGTGCCAGCAGTCTTCCCGGGAGCACTGAAGCTTTCTTT. Protein product: CASSLPGSTEAFF.

This clonotype has ten or more counts. The chain has TRBV12-3 or TRBV12-4 and TRBJ1-2; D gene unclear. The CDR3 runs to 13 residues. V lost 7 bases, J lost 3 bases, and 12 bases lay in between. CDR3 DNA sequence: TGTGCCAGCAATTCCCGGGAGGACTATGGCTACACCTTC. This gives the protein CASNSREDYGYTF.

The chain links TRBV18 to TRBJ2-3; 7 nucleotides match TRBD1. The germline gives CDR1 KGHSH, CDR2 LQKENI. This CDR3 comprises 16 residues. Unmatched junction bases numbered 11, after V lost 6 bases and J lost 2 bases. The CDR3 coding sequence is TGTGCCAGCTCGCAGAGACAGGGATGGTCCACAGATACGCAGTATTTT. Amino acid sequence: CASSQRQGWSTDTQYF.

This clonotype was observed a few times. This chain uses TRBV28 with TRBJ2-1; 9 bases map to TRBD2. Trimming cost V 3 bases and J 6 bases; bases outside gene matches: 9. CDR3 size: 16 residues. Germline values: CDR1 MDHEN, CDR2 SYDVKM. This CDR3 is CASSFGSGRNSNEQFF. The CDR3 bases are TGTGCCAGCAGTTTCGGGAGCGGGAGGAATAGCAATGAGCAGTTCTTC.

This clonotype was seen a handful of times. The V gene is TRBV29-1, the J gene TRBJ1-2; 8 nucleotides align to TRBD1. There are 13 residues in the CDR3. CDR1 is SQVTM, CDR2 ANQGSEA, per germline. The junction had 11 bases not matched to a gene; V was cut back by 6 bases and J by 8 bases. The CDR3 DNA reads as TGCAGCGTCGCCCGACAGGGGTTCGGCGGCTACACCTTC. Translated, it gives CSVARQGFGGYTF.

This chain uses TRBV12-3 or TRBV12-4 with TRBJ2-1; D is perhaps TRBD2 (6 bases). V was cut by 5 bases and J by 4 bases, with 18 bases left in between. The CDR3 extends over 16 amino acids. CDR3 in DNA: TGTGCCAGCAGTCTCCGTAGCGGATCAGGATACAATGAGCAGTTCTTC. Encoded protein: CASSLRSGSGYNEQFF.

The chain couples TRBV6-2 or TRBV6-3 to TRBJ2-2; D unresolved. This CDR3 region has 14 residues. CDR1 and CDR2 from the germline V gene are MNHEY and SVGEGT. The V gene lost 4 bases and the J gene lost 4 bases, with 10 bases spanning the gap. The DNA for the CDR3 is TGTGCCAGCAGTTCCCTTTCACCCACCGGGGAGCTGTTTTTT. Translation: CASSSLSPTGELFF.

V gene TRBV2 combines with J gene TRBJ2-7; 11 nucleotides align to TRBD1. The CDR3 runs to 14 residues. With V trimmed by 8 bases and J by 7 bases, 10 bases remained unmatched. From germline, CDR1 is SNHLY and CDR2 FYNNEI. In nucleotides, the CDR3 is TGTGCCAGCTTAATGGGACAGGGGGTTGGGGAGCAGTACTTC. It specifies CASLMGQGVGEQYF.

There are a few counts of this clonotype. This chain uses TRBV7-9 with TRBJ1-2; 7 bases line up with TRBD1. V dropped 6 bases and J dropped 5; count of bases not matched to a gene: 9. Germline CDR1 is SEHNR and CDR2 is FQNEAQ (reference sequence). The CDR3 is made up of 14 amino acids. CDR3 nucleotides: TGTGCCAGCAGGGGGACAGTGCTCGGGTATGGCTACACCTTC. Its translation: CASRGTVLGYGYTF.

This clonotype was observed a handful of times. V gene TRBV27 combines with J gene TRBJ2-2; D remains ambiguous. The CDR3 extends over 12 amino acids. The germline V gene has CDR1 MNHEY and CDR2 SMNVEV (reference sequence). Trimming removed 4 bases at V and 6 bases at J, with 6 bases between. CDR3: CASSYRSGELFF. The DNA for the CDR3 is TGTGCCAGCAGTTACAGATCCGGGGAGCTGTTTTTT.

This sequence joins TRBV14 and TRBJ1-2; 10 nucleotides match TRBD1. This CDR3 has 15 amino acids. Trimming took 4 bases from V and 3 from J; bases not matched to a gene: 5. The germline CDR1 and CDR2 sequences are SGHDN and FVKESK. CDR3 sequence reads: CASSPWDRGDYGYTF. The CDR3 DNA reads as TGTGCCAGCAGCCCTTGGGACAGGGGAGACTATGGCTACACCTTC.

This clonotype was observed a few times. V usage is TRBV4-3 and J usage is TRBJ2-3; weak D call: TRBD2 (7 bases). V was clipped by 0 bases and J by 3 bases, with 13 bases between them. Germline V gene lookup returns CDR1 LGHNA and CDR2 YSLEER. There are 16 residues in the CDR3. CDR3 region: CASSQERGGWTDTQYF. CDR3 nucleotide sequence: TGCGCCAGCAGCCAAGAGAGGGGGGGGTGGACAGATACGCAGTATTTT.

The chain recombines TRBV29-1 with TRBJ1-2; D uncertain. Germline CDR1 and CDR2: SQVTM and ANQGSEA. V lost 4 bases and J 2 bases, leaving 11 bases between the germline ends. The CDR3 runs 13 residues. The CDR3 coding sequence is TGCAGCGTTGCCCAGATGGGGAACTATGGCTACACCTTC. Translating gives CSVAQMGNYGYTF.

In this sample, this clonotype turned up a few times. The gene calls are TRBV3-1 and TRBJ2-2; perhaps TRBD2 as D (5 bases). V gave up 4 bases and J gave up 7 bases, with 16 bases separating them. The CDR3 is 15 amino acids. Germline V lookup: CDR1 LGHDT, CDR2 YNNKEL (reference sequence). The CDR3 DNA sequence: TGTGCCAGCAGCCCCCCCAAGAGCGGCGTCGGGGAGCTGTTTTTT. Its protein product is CASSPPKSGVGELFF.

This clonotype was counted between two and nine times. The chain combines TRBV5-5 with TRBJ2-3; 15 bases agree with TRBD2. V dropped 4 bases and J dropped 2; count of bases not matched to a gene: 11. This CDR3 is built from 19 residues. Germline CDR1 and CDR2: SGHKS and YYEKEE (reference sequence). This chain's CDR3 is CASSVGLAGGLIVTDTQYF. The CDR3 nucleotides read TGTGCCAGCAGCGTTGGACTAGCGGGAGGGCTTATTGTCACAGATACGCAGTATTTT.

This chain joins TRBV20-1 and TRBJ2-7; a weak D match, TRBD2 (6 bases). CDR1 and CDR2 (germline): DFQATT, SNEGSKA (reference sequence). Trimming stripped 0 bases from V and 3 bases from J, with 12 bases between. The CDR3 is made up of 14 amino acids. CDR3 loop: CSARDAGRIYEQYF. The CDR3 DNA reads TGCAGTGCTAGAGACGCGGGACGGATCTACGAGCAGTACTTC.

The genes are TRBV29-1 and TRBJ1-1; D not certain. The V end lost 3 bases, the J end lost 5 bases, and 16 bases lay between the germline ends. The CDR3 covers 14 residues. Germline loops: CDR1 SQVTM, CDR2 ANQGSEA. In DNA form, the CDR3 reads TGCAGCGTTGACAGCGGGAGGGAATGGACTGAAGCTTTCTTT. It encodes CSVDSGREWTEAFF.

A few counts support this clonotype. This chain connects TRBV6-5 to TRBJ1-1, with TRBD1 as a possible D gene (5 bases). CDR1 MNHEY and CDR2 SVGAGI come from the germline V gene. CDR3 length: 15 residues. Trimming cost V 0 bases and J 1 base, with 9 bases left between them. The CDR3 nucleotides read TGTGCCAGCAGTTACTCCGGGGCTCCGAACACTGAAGCTTTCTTT. Its translation is CASSYSGAPNTEAFF.